These T cell receptor beta chains were read from a single sample in a study of identical twins. TCRdb re-derived calls from the 5' RACE reads in MiXCR, one entry per CDR3 protein. The sample includes about 240,000 distinct CDR3 sequences, 7% to 8.5% of them seen just once. These sequences were also reported in another study, on yellow fever vaccine responses in identical twins.

The sequencing input was CD8+ T cells sorted from blood. The receptor set was obtained from a woman between 18 and 29 years old in good health. Each CDR3 is given with its conserved first and last residue. Fields, in order: D gene, V gene, clone size, J gene, CDR3 protein, CDR3 DNA. A D gene is named only where the DNA matches it firmly. Expanded clones are given a class, and other clones once, few, many or no size at all.

NA,TRBV2,many,TRBJ2-2,CASSRPGTGELFF,TGTGCCAGCAGTAGGCCCGGCACCGGGGAGCTGTTTTTT
NA,TRBV11-2,few,TRBJ2-3,CASSLDRRIPDTQYF,TGTGCCAGCAGCTTAGACCGCCGGATCCCAGATACGCAGTATTTT
NA,TRBV6-2/TRBV6-3,few,TRBJ2-5,CAAKRRGETQYF,TGTGCCGCCAAACGGCGGGGAGAGACCCAGTACTTC
TRBD1,TRBV3-1,many,TRBJ2-7,CASSPGTGSYEQYF,TGTGCCAGCAGCCCCGGGACAGGGTCCTACGAGCAGTACTTC
NA,TRBV7-9,NA,TRBJ2-2,CASSPQVSRPSYGELFF,TGTGCCAGCAGCCCCCAGGTATCCCGCCCCTCGTACGGGGAGCTGTTTTTT
TRBD2,TRBV6-2/TRBV6-3,NA,TRBJ2-3,CASSSAGSGGEGDTQYF,TGTGCCAGCAGCTCCGCAGGGAGCGGGGGGGAAGGAGATACGCAGTATTTT
NA,TRBV4-1,many,TRBJ1-1,CASSEQPGSNTEAFF,TGCGCCAGCAGCGAACAGCCAGGATCGAACACTGAAGCTTTCTTT
NA,TRBV10-3,few,TRBJ1-1,CAISESLQANTEAFF,TGTGCCATCAGTGAGTCGCTACAGGCGAACACTGAAGCTTTCTTT
NA,TRBV27,few,TRBJ2-2,CASGLGDTGELFF,TGTGCCAGCGGTCTGGGGGATACCGGGGAGCTGTTTTTT
TRBD2,TRBV4-1,few,TRBJ2-7,CASSQDRAGVYYEQYF,TGCGCCAGCAGCCAAGATCGCGCGGGAGTTTATTACGAGCAGTACTTC
NA,TRBV5-5,few,TRBJ2-1,CASSSDGSPRTDEQFF,TGTGCCAGCAGTTCTGACGGTAGCCCCCGGACGGATGAGCAGTTCTTC
TRBD1,TRBV27,many,TRBJ1-6,CASSLIGQGRDSPLHF,TGTGCCAGCAGTTTAATAGGACAGGGAAGGGATTCACCCCTCCACTTT
NA,TRBV20-1,many,TRBJ1-6,CSAGGGGVSSPLHF,TGCAGTGCTGGGGGGGGCGGGGTGAGTTCACCCCTCCACTTT
TRBD2,TRBV18,few,TRBJ2-5,CASSPPGTSVIQETQYF,TGTGCCAGCTCACCACCTGGGACTAGTGTCATCCAAGAGACCCAGTACTTC
TRBD1,TRBV3-1,many,TRBJ2-1,CASSQGQGVYNEQFF,TGTGCCAGCAGCCAGGGACAGGGGGTCTACAATGAGCAGTTCTTC
NA,TRBV7-8,few,TRBJ1-1,CASSLGIASGAFF,TGTGCCAGCAGCTTAGGGATCGCCTCTGGAGCTTTCTTT
TRBD2,TRBV29-1,many,TRBJ2-5,CSVESAGGPLQETQYF,TGCAGCGTTGAAAGCGCGGGGGGGCCCCTCCAAGAGACCCAGTACTTC
NA,TRBV19,NA,TRBJ2-3,CASSIIGADTQYF,TGTGCCAGTAGTATAATAGGCGCAGATACGCAGTATTTT
TRBD1,TRBV4-1,many,TRBJ2-1,CASSQVGNRGSYNEQFF,TGCGCCAGCAGCCAAGTTGGTAACAGGGGGTCCTACAATGAGCAGTTCTTC
NA,TRBV5-1,many,TRBJ1-1,CASSLLGGTRNVEAFF,TGCGCCAGCAGCTTGTTAGGAGGCACGAGGAACGTCGAAGCTTTCTTT
NA,TRBV5-1,NA,TRBJ2-1,CASSLPLGGSNNEQFF,TGCGCCAGCAGCCTTCCCTTGGGTGGGAGCAACAATGAGCAGTTCTTC
NA,TRBV5-1,few,TRBJ2-5,CASSSAGGAGETQYF,TGCGCCAGCAGTTCGGCTGGGGGGGCTGGGGAGACCCAGTACTTC
TRBD1,TRBV5-1,many,TRBJ2-7,CASSPRRGQGAYEQYF,TGCGCCAGCAGCCCTAGGCGGGGACAGGGGGCCTACGAGCAGTACTTC
TRBD1,TRBV27,few,TRBJ2-1,CASSGRDSNEQFF,TGTGCCAGCAGTGGACGGGACAGCAATGAGCAGTTCTTC
NA,TRBV28,NA,TRBJ2-5,CASTMDGLFETQYF,TGTGCCAGCACAATGGACGGCCTCTTCGAGACCCAGTACTTC
NA,TRBV27,few,TRBJ2-1,CASSLIKPLNNEQFF,TGTGCCAGCAGCTTAATAAAGCCACTTAACAATGAGCAGTTCTTC
NA,TRBV12-3/TRBV12-4,few,TRBJ2-4,CASSPGRSNIQYF,TGTGCCAGCAGTCCGGGACGGTCAAACATTCAGTACTTC
TRBD2,TRBV6-1,many,TRBJ2-1,CASSLGAGGGYNEQFF,TGTGCCAGCAGCCTCGGAGCGGGAGGAGGATACAATGAGCAGTTCTTC
NA,TRBV6-1,many,TRBJ2-1,CASSGGMNNEQFF,TGTGCCAGCAGTGGGGGAATGAACAATGAGCAGTTCTTC
NA,TRBV9,few,TRBJ2-7,CASSVDGAWGHEQYF,TGTGCCAGCAGCGTAGATGGAGCCTGGGGCCACGAGCAGTACTTC
NA,TRBV25-1,NA,TRBJ2-5,CASRGWLAEETQYF,TGTGCCAGCAGGGGGTGGTTAGCAGAAGAGACCCAGTACTTC
NA,TRBV13,few,TRBJ2-1,CASSCDSTGEDEQFF,TGTGCCAGCAGCTGTGATTCCACCGGGGAGGATGAGCAGTTCTTC
TRBD1,TRBV7-9,NA,TRBJ2-5,CASSTDREQETQYF,TGTGCCAGCAGCACGGACAGGGAGCAAGAGACCCAGTACTTC
TRBD1,TRBV7-9,few,TRBJ2-1,CASSARQGNYNEQFF,TGTGCCAGCAGCGCCCGACAGGGCAACTACAATGAGCAGTTCTTC
TRBD2,TRBV7-2,many,TRBJ2-2,CASSLELAGGTGELFF,TGTGCCAGCAGCTTAGAACTAGCGGGGGGCACCGGGGAGCTGTTTTTT
NA,TRBV24-1,NA,TRBJ2-3,CATEKNRDGTDTQYF,TGTGCCACCGAGAAGAACAGGGACGGCACAGATACGCAGTATTTT
NA,TRBV4-1,many,TRBJ1-2,CASSQVLRTDYGYTF,TGCGCCAGCAGCCAAGTCCTGCGGACGGACTATGGCTACACCTTC
NA,TRBV12-5,many,TRBJ2-7,CASGRTDDEQYF,TGTGCTAGTGGCAGGACGGACGACGAGCAGTACTTC
NA,TRBV28,NA,TRBJ2-5,CASSLRGAWETQYF,TGTGCCAGCAGTTTAAGAGGAGCGTGGGAGACCCAGTACTTC
TRBD1,TRBV28,many,TRBJ1-1,CASSFPGTDLLVTEAFF,TGTGCCAGCAGTTTCCCTGGGACAGACCTTTTGGTCACTGAAGCTTTCTTT
NA,TRBV21-1,NA,TRBJ1-1,CASSKSKGPMSNTEAFF,TGTGCCAGCAGCAAATCTAAGGGCCCGATGTCGAACACTGAAGCTTTCTTT
NA,TRBV27,NA,TRBJ1-2,CASRTYSNGYTF,TGTGCCAGCAGGACATACAGCAATGGCTACACCTTC
TRBD2,TRBV12-3/TRBV12-4,many,TRBJ2-1,CASSAPSGEQFF,TGTGCCAGCAGTGCCCCTAGCGGTGAGCAGTTCTTC
TRBD2,TRBV11-2,NA,TRBJ2-4,CASSATPELAGGPQSDIQYF,TGTGCCAGCAGCGCCACGCCCGAGCTAGCGGGAGGCCCCCAATCGGACATTCAGTACTTC
NA,TRBV29-1,many,TRBJ1-2,CSVQGRYGYTF,TGCAGCGTACAGGGTCGATATGGCTACACCTTC